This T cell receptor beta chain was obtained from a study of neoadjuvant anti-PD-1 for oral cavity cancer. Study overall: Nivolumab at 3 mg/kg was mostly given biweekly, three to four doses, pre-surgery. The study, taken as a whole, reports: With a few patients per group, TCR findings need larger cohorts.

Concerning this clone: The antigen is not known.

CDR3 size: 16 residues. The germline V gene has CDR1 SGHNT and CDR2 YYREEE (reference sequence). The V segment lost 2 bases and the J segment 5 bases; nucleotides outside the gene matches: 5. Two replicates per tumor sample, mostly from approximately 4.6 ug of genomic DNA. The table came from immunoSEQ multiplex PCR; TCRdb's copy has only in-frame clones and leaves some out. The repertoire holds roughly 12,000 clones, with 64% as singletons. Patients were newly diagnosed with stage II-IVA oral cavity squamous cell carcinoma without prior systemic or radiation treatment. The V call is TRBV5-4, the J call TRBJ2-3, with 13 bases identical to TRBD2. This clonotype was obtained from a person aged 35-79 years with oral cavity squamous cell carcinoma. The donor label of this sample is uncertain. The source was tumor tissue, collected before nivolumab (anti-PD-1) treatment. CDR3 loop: CASSFRTSGSGDTQYF. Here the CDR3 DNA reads TGTGCCAGCAGCTTCCGGACTAGCGGGAGTGGAGATACGCAGTATTTT.